The 20 T cell receptor beta chains listed next were all sequenced from one sample in a study of CD8+ T cells in alopecia areata. Described treatment: oral pan-JAK inhibitor, 5-10 mg twice daily. Sequencing templates came from extracted RNA that was reverse transcribed into cDNA. Profiling relied on immunoSEQ multiplex PCR, and the TCRdb table lists in-frame clones only, not all of them. The sample holds 200,000 to 250,000 clones; less than 45% are singletons and the top ten take almost 0.5%. Here the sequenced sample was CD4+ T cells sorted from blood, taken at approximately week 34, from a patient treated with tofacitinib. The source of these receptors is a human donor with alopecia areata.

This clone was detected only a few times. The chain uses TRBV7-2 and TRBJ2-4; D may be TRBD1 (5 bases). Trimming left V 0 bases short and J 5 bases short, with 8 bases between. The CDR3 consists of 14 residues. CDR1 SGHTA and CDR2 FQGNSA come from the germline V gene. CDR3 region: CASSLAVGENIQYF. The CDR3 region has the DNA TGTGCCAGCAGCTTAGCCGTAGGGGAAAACATTCAGTACTTC. Based on the CDR3 plus reference TRBV7-2 and TRBJ2-4, the full variable domain is GAGVSQSPSNKVTEKGKDVELRCDPISGHTALYWYRQSLGQGLEFLIYFQGNSAPDKSGLPSDRFSAERTGGSVSTLTIQRTQQEDSAVYLCASSLAVGENIQYFGAGTRLSVL.

This clone was recorded many times. The chain combines TRBV4-1 with TRBJ2-7; no firm D call. V gave up 2 bases and J gave up 0 bases, with 8 bases separating them. This CDR3 contains 14 residues. CDR1 is MGHRA and CDR2 is YSYEKL in the germline V gene. The CDR3 loop is CASSQQLSSYEQYF. As DNA, the CDR3 is TGCGCCAGCAGCCAACAGCTGAGCTCCTACGAGCAGTACTTC.

This rearrangement joins TRBV18 to TRBJ1-4; D not certain. The ends were cut back, 2 bases at V and 6 bases at J, with 13 bases in the middle. CDR3 length: 15 residues. Germline V lookup: CDR1 KGHSH, CDR2 LQKENI. The CDR3 DNA follows: TGTGCCAGCTCACCAACGTCGGGGATCGATGAAAAACTGTTTTTT. It translates to CASSPTSGIDEKLFF.

The CDR3 spells CASSYSEGFGYTF. The DNA for the CDR3 is TGTGCCAGCAGTTACTCGGAGGGTTTTGGCTACACCTTC. The rearrangement links TRBV6-5 to TRBJ1-2; D ambiguous. The ends were cut back, 0 bases at V and 7 bases at J, with 9 bases in the middle. The germline V gene has CDR1 MNHEY and CDR2 SVGAGI. The CDR3 totals 13 residues.

The chain carries TRBV5-1 and TRBJ2-7, with D possibly called TRBD1 or TRBD2 (5 bases each). The CDR3 contains 14 residues. Trimming pared 1 base from V and 2 bases from J, leaving 10 bases between. Germline V lookup: CDR1 SGHRS, CDR2 YFSETQ. CDR3: CASSLSPGPYEQYF. The CDR3 DNA follows: TGCGCCAGCAGCTTGAGTCCGGGACCCTACGAGCAGTACTTC.

This clone was observed a handful of times. The chain employs TRBV29-1 and TRBJ1-2; D gene ambiguous. CDR1 is SQVTM and CDR2 is ANQGSEA in the germline V gene. This CDR3 has 13 amino acids. V was cut by 7 bases and J by 8 bases, with 20 bases left in between. The CDR3 here is CSARVGLIGGYTF. The CDR3 DNA reads as TGCAGCGCTCGCGTCGGGCTTATTGGGGGCTACACCTTC.

The chain has TRBV6-5 and TRBJ2-7; D is unresolved. In germline, CDR1 is MNHEY, CDR2 SVGAGI. The V and J ends lost 0 bases and 5 bases respectively, with 14 bases between them. The CDR3 runs 15 residues. CDR3 residues: CASSYSSGFPDEQYF. The CDR3 DNA follows: TGTGCCAGCAGTTACTCGTCAGGATTCCCCGACGAGCAGTACTTC.

A few counts support this clone. The chain has TRBV30 and TRBJ1-2; maybe TRBD1 (6 bases). Germline V gene lookup returns CDR1 GTSNPN and CDR2 SVGIG (reference sequence). This CDR3 contains 15 residues. Trimming pared 0 bases from V and 7 bases from J, leaving 18 bases between. CDR3 DNA: TGTGCCTGGAGTGTACAGCTTGCAGGGGCCGCTGGCTACACCTTC. This gives the protein CAWSVQLAGAAGYTF.

This clone turned up a few times. The J gene is TRBJ2-7, the V gene TRBV11-2; TRBD2 matches 12 bases. CDR1 is SGHAT and CDR2 is FQNNGV in the germline V gene. This CDR3 comprises 15 residues. V lost 3 bases and J lost 4; bases outside the gene matches: 4. The CDR3 nucleotides are TGTGCCAGCAGCTTTCTAGCGGGGGGGCCTTACGAGCAGTACTTC. It codes for CASSFLAGGPYEQYF.

This chain uses TRBV4-1 with TRBJ2-7; the match to TRBD1 covers 7 bases. V shed 4 bases and J 3 bases; nucleotides not matched to a gene: 12. The CDR3 totals 16 residues. Looked up from germline, CDR1 is MGHRA and CDR2 is YSYEKL. DNA for the CDR3: TGCGCCAGCAGCCTATCGGGCAGGGGGTCGATCTACGAGCAGTACTTC. This gives the protein CASSLSGRGSIYEQYF.

The CDR3 spells CASSLAGGRGMNTEAFF. The CDR3, as DNA: TGCGCCAGCAGCTTGGCCGGAGGGCGCGGGATGAACACTGAAGCTTTCTTT. This chain uses TRBV5-1 with TRBJ1-1, with no clear D. With 0 bases removed from V and 0 bases from J, the gap between germline ends came to 15 bases. In germline, CDR1 is SGHRS, CDR2 YFSETQ. The CDR3 consists of 17 residues.

The V and J genes are TRBV29-1 and TRBJ2-5; D gene uncertain. The CDR3 length is 12 residues. Germline CDR1 and CDR2: SQVTM and ANQGSEA. Trimming cost V 8 bases and J 2 bases, with 12 bases left between them. CDR3 in DNA: TGCAGCCTTACGGTGGTACAAGAGACCCAGTACTTC. This encodes CSLTVVQETQYF. The whole variable domain, filled in from reference TRBV29-1 and TRBJ2-5, reads SAVISQKPSRDICQRGTSLTIQCQVDSQVTMMFWYRQQPGQSLTLIATANQGSEATYESGFVIDKFPISRPNLTFSTLTVSNMSPEDSSIYLCSLTVVQETQYFGPGTRLLVL.

This clone was seen only a few times. The chain recombines TRBV9 with TRBJ2-1, with D uncertain. Germline loops: CDR1 SGDLS, CDR2 YYNGEE. Trimming removed 0 bases from V and 1 base from J, with 11 bases in between. The CDR3 loop spans 16 amino acids. This chain's CDR3 is CASSVAIGSSYNEQFF. CDR3 DNA sequence: TGTGCCAGCAGCGTAGCTATCGGTTCTTCCTACAATGAGCAGTTCTTC.

This chain joins TRBV9 and TRBJ2-1; 14 nucleotides line up with TRBD2. V lost 4 bases and J lost 0; bases outside the gene matches: 9. Germline V lookup: CDR1 SGDLS, CDR2 YYNGEE. This CDR3 region has 19 residues. CDR3: CASSSKGLAGAGSYNEQFF. CDR3 in DNA: TGTGCCAGCAGCTCAAAGGGACTAGCGGGAGCGGGCTCCTACAATGAGCAGTTCTTC.

The genes are TRBV6-4 and TRBJ2-1; 9 bases fit TRBD1. J gave up 9 bases and V 5 bases, and 8 bases lay outside the gene matches. CDR3 length: 14 residues. Per germline, CDR1 MRHNA and CDR2 SNTAGT. The CDR3 protein is CASSFGTGYPEQFF. The CDR3 DNA reads as TGTGCCAGCAGTTTCGGGACAGGGTATCCTGAGCAGTTCTTC.

In this sample, this clone turned up a few times. This sequence joins TRBV6-1 and TRBJ2-7; TRBD1 is a possible D gene (5 bases). This CDR3 contains 15 residues. The V gene's germline CDR1 is MNHNS and CDR2 SASEGT. V lost 5 bases, J lost 9 bases, and 23 bases lay in between. CDR3 sequence (DNA): TGTGCCAGCAGTTCACGACGGACCACCTCTACAGGGCAGTACTTC. Protein sequence: CASSSRRTTSTGQYF.

Concerning this clone: This same CDR3 is encoded by further DNA sequences in the sample. The CDR3 DNA is TGTGCCAGCAGCTTAGGTGGGGGCCAAGAGACCCAGTACTTC. Translating it yields CASSLGGGQETQYF. The chain links TRBV7-9 to TRBJ2-5; D possibly uses TRBD1 or TRBD2 (5 bases each). V shed 1 base and J shed 1 base, with 7 bases lying between them. This CDR3 spans 14 amino acids. Germline-derived CDR1 and CDR2 are SEHNR and FQNEAQ (reference sequence).

This clone has only a few counts. The chain carries TRBV30 and TRBJ2-3; tentatively, D is TRBD1 (6 bases). In germline, CDR1 is GTSNPN, CDR2 SVGIG (reference sequence). Deletions cut 3 bases from V and 7 bases from J, with 14 bases between. The CDR3 is 13 amino acids. CDR3 protein: CAWSRGWGNTQYF. DNA for the CDR3: TGTGCCTGGAGCAGGGGCTGGGGGAATACGCAGTATTTT.

The chain carries TRBV7-8 and TRBJ2-3; a possible D gene is TRBD2 (5 bases). Per the germline V gene, CDR1 is SGHVS and CDR2 is FQNEAQ. Trimming removed 6 bases at V and 5 bases at J, with 21 bases between. The CDR3 is 16 amino acids. The CDR3 region is CASSRGLALGEDTQYF. The CDR3 region has the DNA TGTGCCAGCAGTCGAGGACTGGCGCTGGGTGAAGATACGCAGTATTTT.

This clone came up many times. The chain is built from TRBV15 and TRBJ2-2; 9 bases map to TRBD2. The CDR3 contains 16 residues. From germline, CDR1 is LNHNV and CDR2 YYDKDF (reference sequence). Trimming took 9 bases from V and 8 from J; bases not matched to a gene: 16. CDR3 sequence: CATSPGTSPNEGELFF. The CDR3 region has the DNA TGTGCCACGAGCCCCGGGACTAGCCCGAATGAGGGGGAGCTGTTTTTT.